The clone carrying this TCR beta chain showed up many times. Its target is unknown. The sample originates from a study of T-cell reconstitution after alpha-beta-depleted transplantation in children. Study findings and constraints: Surviving thymic progenitors and recipient T cells were the source of high TCRbeta diversity at day 60 in some patients. After transplant, at about two months, alpha-beta T cells were reportedly derived from several hundred expanded graft clones.

V gave up 5 bases and J gave up 0 bases, with 11 bases separating them. Germline values: CDR1 DFQATT, CDR2 SNEGSKA (reference sequence). The CDR3 has 14 amino acids. Preparation of the TCRbeta library was carried out with unique molecular identifiers. A single record per CDR3 protein comes from TCRdb applying MiXCR to the PCR reads. The sample contains 200,000 to 300,000 distinct CDR3 sequences, 20% to 30% of which appear only once. The chain combines TRBV20-1 with TRBJ2-1; D is uncertain. The sequence was collected from a girl aged 2-10 years with Fanconi anemia, due to receive a stem cell transplant. This sample comprised PBMCs, obtained before TCRalphabeta/CD19-depleted stem cell transplant. The DNA for the CDR3 is TGCAGTGCTCCCCTGGAGAGCTCCTACAATGAGCAGTTCTTC. Encoded protein: CSAPLESSYNEQFF.